Below, 9 T cell receptor beta chains from the same sample are listed, as sequenced in a study of OX40 agonist ivuxolimab in advanced cancers. Clones were read by immunoSEQ multiplex PCR, and TCRdb kept only the in-frame ones, dropping some. The sample carries 55,000 to 70,000 clones, roughly nine tenths recorded once. Sequenced material: CD4+ or CD8+ T cells sorted from blood, taken in a trial of the OX40 agonist ivuxolimab. The receptors shown here come from an adult with an advanced solid tumor such as melanoma, head and neck, liver or kidney cancer.

The chain combines TRBV5-1 with TRBJ2-5, with 9 nucleotides matching TRBD2. Unmatched junction bases numbered 7, after V lost 5 bases and J lost 2 bases. Germline lookup yields CDR1 SGHRS and CDR2 YFSETQ. The CDR3 is 15 residues long. The CDR3 DNA reads as TGCGCCAGCAGTTCAAGCGGGGGGTTGCAAGAGACCCAGTACTTC. It encodes CASSSSGGLQETQYF.

The chain carries TRBV12-5 and TRBJ1-2; 7 bases agree with TRBD1. This CDR3 spans 14 amino acids. Germline V gene data show CDR1 as LGHNT and CDR2 as FRNRAP. With V trimmed by 1 base and J by 13 bases, 12 bases remained unmatched. This CDR3 reads CASGLDGTDLESTF. The CDR3, as DNA: TGTGCTAGTGGTTTGGACGGGACAGATCTGGAATCCACCTTC.

The V call is TRBV6-1, the J call TRBJ2-7; a possible D gene is TRBD2 (5 bases). V lost 5 bases and J lost 6, with 14 bases in between. CDR1 MNHNS and CDR2 SASEGT come from the germline V gene. The CDR3 runs 13 residues. In nucleotides, the CDR3 is TGTGCCAGCAGTTCTGGGGAGTGGAGCGAGCAGTACTTC. Its protein product is CASSSGEWSEQYF.

The V gene is TRBV19, the J gene TRBJ1-5, with TRBD1 identical over 7 bases. Germline assignment: CDR1 LNHDA and CDR2 SQIVND (reference sequence). The V and J ends lost 5 bases and 5 bases, in that order; junction bases with no gene match: 9. There are 15 residues in the CDR3. As DNA, the CDR3 is TGTGCCAGTAGTTCCCAAGGGGGCCGGGATCAGCCCCAGCATTTT. Protein sequence: CASSSQGGRDQPQHF.

The chain couples TRBV30 to TRBJ2-5; D is perhaps TRBD2 (5 bases). Per the germline V gene, CDR1 is GTSNPN and CDR2 is SVGIG (reference sequence). Trimming stripped 4 bases from V and 4 bases from J, with 7 bases between. CDR3 size: 11 residues. The CDR3 is CAWTAGETQYF. The CDR3 nucleotides read TGTGCCTGGACGGCGGGAGAGACCCAGTACTTC. The full variable domain, in which reference TRBV30 and TRBJ2-5 provide the parts outside the CDR3, is SQTIHQWPATLVQPVGSPLSLECTVEGTSNPNLYWYRQAAGRGLQLLFYSVGIGQISSEVPQNLSASRPQDRQFILSSKKLLLSDSGFYLCAWTAGETQYFGPGTRLLVL.

This clone occurred once. The J gene is TRBJ2-7, the V gene TRBV10-2, with no clear D. The germline gives CDR1 WSHSY, CDR2 SAAADI. Trimming left V 0 bases short and J 2 bases short, with 11 bases between. The CDR3 has 15 amino acids. Written as DNA, the CDR3 is TGCGCCAGCAGTGAGTCTGCGACACTGACCTACGAGCAGTACTTC. It specifies CASSESATLTYEQYF.

V gene TRBV7-8 combines with J gene TRBJ2-7, with D possibly being TRBD1 (5 bases). There are 14 residues in the CDR3. CDR1 is SGHVS, CDR2 FQNEAQ, per germline. Trimming removed 2 bases from V and 1 base from J, with 9 bases in between. CDR3 amino acids: CASSLRTLSYEQYF. In DNA, the CDR3 is TGTGCCAGCAGCTTAAGGACACTATCCTACGAGCAGTACTTC.

V usage is TRBV5-4 and J usage is TRBJ1-1, with D unresolved. V lost 4 bases to trimming and J lost 7 bases, with 26 bases between them. The CDR3 runs to 17 residues. Germline CDR1 SGHNT, CDR2 YYREEE (reference sequence). CDR3 sequence: CASSPPAGPLNGIEAFF. CDR3 DNA sequence: TGTGCCAGCAGCCCACCTGCTGGACCCCTGAACGGGATTGAAGCTTTCTTT.

The genes are TRBV14 and TRBJ2-7; D is possibly TRBD1 (5 bases). The CDR3 loop spans 13 amino acids. V dropped 4 bases and J dropped 2 bases, with 9 bases sitting between them. The germline CDR1 and CDR2 sequences are SGHDN and FVKESK. CDR3 amino acids: CASSPQTAYEQYF. The DNA of the CDR3 is TGTGCCAGCAGCCCCCAGACAGCCTACGAGCAGTACTTC. Variable domain in full (rest from reference TRBV14 and TRBJ2-7): EAGVTQFPSHSVIEKGQTVTLRCDPISGHDNLYWYRRVMGKEIKFLLHFVKESKQDESGMPNNRFLAERTGGTYSTLKVQPAELEDSGVYFCASSPQTAYEQYFGPGTRLTVT.